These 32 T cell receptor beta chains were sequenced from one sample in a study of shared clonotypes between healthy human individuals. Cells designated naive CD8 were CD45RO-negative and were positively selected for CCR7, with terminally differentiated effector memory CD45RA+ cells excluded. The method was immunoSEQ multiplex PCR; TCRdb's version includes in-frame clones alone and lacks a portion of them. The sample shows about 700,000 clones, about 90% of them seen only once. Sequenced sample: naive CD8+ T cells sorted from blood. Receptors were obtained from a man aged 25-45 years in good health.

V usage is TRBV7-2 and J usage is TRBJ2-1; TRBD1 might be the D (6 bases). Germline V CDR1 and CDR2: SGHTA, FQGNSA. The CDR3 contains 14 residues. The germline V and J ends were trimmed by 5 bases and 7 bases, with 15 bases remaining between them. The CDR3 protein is CASSASRGLNEQFF. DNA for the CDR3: TGTGCCAGCAGCGCAAGCAGGGGATTGAATGAGCAGTTCTTC.

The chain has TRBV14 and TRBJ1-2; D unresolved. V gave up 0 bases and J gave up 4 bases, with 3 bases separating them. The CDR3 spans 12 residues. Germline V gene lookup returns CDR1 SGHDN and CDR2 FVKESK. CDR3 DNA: TGTGCCAGCAGCCAAGACATCTATGGCTACACCTTC. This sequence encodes CASSQDIYGYTF.

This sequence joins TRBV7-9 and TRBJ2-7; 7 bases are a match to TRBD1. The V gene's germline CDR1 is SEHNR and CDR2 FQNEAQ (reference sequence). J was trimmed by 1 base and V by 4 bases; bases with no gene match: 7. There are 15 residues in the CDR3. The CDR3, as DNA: TGTGCCAGCAGCTCCCAGGGGGAGATTTCCTACGAGCAGTACTTC. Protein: CASSSQGEISYEQYF. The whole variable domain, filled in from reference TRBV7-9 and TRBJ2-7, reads DTGVSQNPRHKITKRGQNVTFRCDPISEHNRLYWYRQTLGQGPEFLTYFQNEAQLEKSRLLSDRFSAERPKGSFSTLEIQRTEQGDSAMYLCASSSQGEISYEQYFGPGTRLTVT.

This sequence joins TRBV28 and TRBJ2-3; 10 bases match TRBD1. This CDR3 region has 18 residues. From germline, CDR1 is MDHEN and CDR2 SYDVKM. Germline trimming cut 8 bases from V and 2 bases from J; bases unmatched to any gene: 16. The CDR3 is CASASPDRGRPDTDTQYF. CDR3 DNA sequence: TGTGCCAGCGCCAGTCCTGACAGGGGGCGTCCCGACACAGATACGCAGTATTTT.

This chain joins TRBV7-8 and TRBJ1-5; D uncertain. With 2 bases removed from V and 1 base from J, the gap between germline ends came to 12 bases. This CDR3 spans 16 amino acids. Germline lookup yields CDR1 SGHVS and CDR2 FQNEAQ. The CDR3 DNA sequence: TGTGCCAGCAGCTTATTTTCTCGGGAGAGCAATCAGCCCCAGCATTTT. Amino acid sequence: CASSLFSRESNQPQHF. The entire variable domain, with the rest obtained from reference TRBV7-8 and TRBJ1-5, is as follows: GAGVSQSPRYKVAKRGQDVALRCDPISGHVSLFWYQQALGQGPEFLTYFQNEAQLDKSGLPSDRFFAERPEGSVSTLKIQRTQQEDSAVYLCASSLFSRESNQPQHFGDGTRLSIL.

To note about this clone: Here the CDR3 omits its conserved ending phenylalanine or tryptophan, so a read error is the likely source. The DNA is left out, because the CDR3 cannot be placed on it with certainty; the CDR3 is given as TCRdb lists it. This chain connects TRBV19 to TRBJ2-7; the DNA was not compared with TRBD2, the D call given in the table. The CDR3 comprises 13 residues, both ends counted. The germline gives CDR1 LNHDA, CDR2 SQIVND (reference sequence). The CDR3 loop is CASTISLPLLVGS.

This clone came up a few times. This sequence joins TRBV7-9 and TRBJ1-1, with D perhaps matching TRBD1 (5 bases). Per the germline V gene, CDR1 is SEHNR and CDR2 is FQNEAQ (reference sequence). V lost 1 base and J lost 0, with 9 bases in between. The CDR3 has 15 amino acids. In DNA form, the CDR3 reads TGTGCCAGCAGCTTAGGGGACGGTATGAACACTGAAGCTTTCTTT. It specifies CASSLGDGMNTEAFF. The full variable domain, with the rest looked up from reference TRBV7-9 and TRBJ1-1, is DTGVSQNPRHKITKRGQNVTFRCDPISEHNRLYWYRQTLGQGPEFLTYFQNEAQLEKSRLLSDRFSAERPKGSFSTLEIQRTEQGDSAMYLCASSLGDGMNTEAFFGQGTRLTVV.

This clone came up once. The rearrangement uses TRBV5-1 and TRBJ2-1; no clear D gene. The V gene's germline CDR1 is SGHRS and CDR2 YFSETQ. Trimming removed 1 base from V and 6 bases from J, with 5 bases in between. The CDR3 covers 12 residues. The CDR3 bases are TGCGCCAGCAGCTTGAAGTCCAATGAGCAGTTCTTC. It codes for CASSLKSNEQFF.

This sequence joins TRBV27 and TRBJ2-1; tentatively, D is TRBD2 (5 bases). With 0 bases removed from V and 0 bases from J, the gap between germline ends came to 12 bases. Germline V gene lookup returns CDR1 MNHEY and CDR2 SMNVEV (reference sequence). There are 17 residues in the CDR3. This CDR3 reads CASSLSWSGSSYNEQFF. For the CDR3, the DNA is TGTGCCAGCAGTTTATCGTGGAGCGGAAGCTCCTACAATGAGCAGTTCTTC.

The CDR3 reads CASSFPAGPYNEQFF. Written as DNA, the CDR3 is TGTGCCAGCAGCTTTCCAGCGGGACCCTACAATGAGCAGTTCTTC. V is TRBV7-8 and J is TRBJ2-1, with 7 bases identical to TRBD2. Germline CDR1 SGHVS, CDR2 FQNEAQ. The CDR3 contains 15 residues. V shed 3 bases and J 2 bases; nucleotides not matched to a gene: 4. The full variable domain, with the rest looked up from reference TRBV7-8 and TRBJ2-1, is GAGVSQSPRYKVAKRGQDVALRCDPISGHVSLFWYQQALGQGPEFLTYFQNEAQLDKSGLPSDRFFAERPEGSVSTLKIQRTQQEDSAVYLCASSFPAGPYNEQFFGPGTRLTVL.

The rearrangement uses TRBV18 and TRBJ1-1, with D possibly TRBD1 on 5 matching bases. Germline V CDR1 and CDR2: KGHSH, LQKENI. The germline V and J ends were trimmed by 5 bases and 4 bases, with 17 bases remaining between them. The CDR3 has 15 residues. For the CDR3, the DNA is TGTGCCAGCTCAGATCCTGGAGGGGTAGTCACTGAAGCTTTCTTT. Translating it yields CASSDPGGVVTEAFF.

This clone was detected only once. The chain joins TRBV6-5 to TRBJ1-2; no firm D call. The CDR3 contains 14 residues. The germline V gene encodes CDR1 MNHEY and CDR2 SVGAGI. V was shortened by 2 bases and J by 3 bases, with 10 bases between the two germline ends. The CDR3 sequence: CASSYGVEDYGYTF. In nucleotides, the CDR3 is TGTGCCAGCAGTTACGGGGTGGAGGACTATGGCTACACCTTC.

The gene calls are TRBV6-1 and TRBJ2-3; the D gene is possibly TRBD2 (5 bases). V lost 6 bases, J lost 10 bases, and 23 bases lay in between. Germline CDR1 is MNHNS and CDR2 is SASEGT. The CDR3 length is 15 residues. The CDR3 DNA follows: TGTGCCAGCAGGGAGGAAGGCTGGGCGTTGGGTGCGCAGTATTTT. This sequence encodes CASREEGWALGAQYF.

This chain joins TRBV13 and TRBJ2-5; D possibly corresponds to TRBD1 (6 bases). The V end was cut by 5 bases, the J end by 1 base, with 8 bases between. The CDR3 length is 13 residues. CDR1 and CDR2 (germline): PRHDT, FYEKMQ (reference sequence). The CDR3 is CASSPGAQETQYF. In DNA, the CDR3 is TGTGCCAGCAGCCCAGGGGCCCAAGAGACCCAGTACTTC.

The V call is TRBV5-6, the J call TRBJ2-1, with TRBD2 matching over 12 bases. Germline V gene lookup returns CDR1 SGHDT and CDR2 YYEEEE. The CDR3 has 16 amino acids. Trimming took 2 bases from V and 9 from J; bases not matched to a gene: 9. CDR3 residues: CASSFPLAGGGSEQFF. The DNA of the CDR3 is TGTGCCAGCAGCTTCCCACTAGCGGGAGGCGGGAGTGAGCAGTTCTTC.

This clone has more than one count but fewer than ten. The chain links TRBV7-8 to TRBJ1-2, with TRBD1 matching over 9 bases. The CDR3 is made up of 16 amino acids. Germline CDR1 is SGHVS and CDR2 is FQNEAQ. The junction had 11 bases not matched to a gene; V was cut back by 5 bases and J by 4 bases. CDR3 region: CASSLDTGGEVYGYTF. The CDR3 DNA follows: TGTGCCAGCAGCCTAGATACAGGGGGCGAGGTCTATGGCTACACCTTC.

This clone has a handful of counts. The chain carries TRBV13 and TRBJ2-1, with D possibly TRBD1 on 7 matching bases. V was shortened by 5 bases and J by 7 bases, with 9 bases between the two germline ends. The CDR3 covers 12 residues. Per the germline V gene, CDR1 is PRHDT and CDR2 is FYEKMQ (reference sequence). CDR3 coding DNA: TGTGCCAGCAGCCCAGGGGGGAATGAGCAGTTCTTC. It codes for CASSPGGNEQFF.

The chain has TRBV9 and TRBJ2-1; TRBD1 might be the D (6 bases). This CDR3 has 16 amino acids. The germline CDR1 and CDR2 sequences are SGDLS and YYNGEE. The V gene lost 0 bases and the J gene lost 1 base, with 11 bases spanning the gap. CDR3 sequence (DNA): TGTGCCAGCAGCGTAGCGGCAGGGGTGTCCTACAATGAGCAGTTCTTC. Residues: CASSVAAGVSYNEQFF.

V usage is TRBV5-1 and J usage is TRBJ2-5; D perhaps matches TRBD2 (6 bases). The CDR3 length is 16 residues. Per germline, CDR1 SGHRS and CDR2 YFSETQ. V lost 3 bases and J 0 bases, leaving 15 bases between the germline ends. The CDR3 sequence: CASSSPMGLDQETQYF. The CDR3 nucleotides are TGCGCCAGCAGCTCACCGATGGGACTGGACCAAGAGACCCAGTACTTC.

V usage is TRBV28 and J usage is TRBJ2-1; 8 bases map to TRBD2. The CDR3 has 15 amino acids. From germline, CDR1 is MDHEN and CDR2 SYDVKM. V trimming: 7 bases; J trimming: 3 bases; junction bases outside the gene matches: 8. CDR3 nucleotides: TGTGCCAGCACTTCCGGGACTAGTGTCTACAATGAGCAGTTCTTC. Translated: CASTSGTSVYNEQFF.

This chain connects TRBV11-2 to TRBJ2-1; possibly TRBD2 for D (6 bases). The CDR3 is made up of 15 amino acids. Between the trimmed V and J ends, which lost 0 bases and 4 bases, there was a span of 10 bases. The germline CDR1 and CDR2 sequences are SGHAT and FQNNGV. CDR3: CASSLEPAGYNEQFF. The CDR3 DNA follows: TGTGCCAGCAGCTTAGAACCCGCGGGGTACAATGAGCAGTTCTTC.

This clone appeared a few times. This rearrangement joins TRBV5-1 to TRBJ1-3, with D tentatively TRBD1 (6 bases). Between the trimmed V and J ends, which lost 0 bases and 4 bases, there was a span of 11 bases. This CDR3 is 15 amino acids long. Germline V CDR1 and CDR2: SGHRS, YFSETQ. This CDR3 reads CASSLGTARGNTIYF. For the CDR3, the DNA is TGCGCCAGCAGCTTGGGGACAGCACGAGGAAACACCATATATTTT.

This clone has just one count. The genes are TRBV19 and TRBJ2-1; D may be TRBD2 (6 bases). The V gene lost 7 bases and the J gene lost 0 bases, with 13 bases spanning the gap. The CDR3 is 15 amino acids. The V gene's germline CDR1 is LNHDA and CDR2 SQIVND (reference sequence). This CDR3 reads CASTGGSSSYNEQFF. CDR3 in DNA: TGTGCCAGTACCGGGGGAAGTAGCTCCTACAATGAGCAGTTCTTC. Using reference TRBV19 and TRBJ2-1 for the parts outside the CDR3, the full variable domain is DGGITQSPKYLFRKEGQNVTLSCEQNLNHDAMYWYRQDPGQGLRLIYYSQIVNDFQKGDIAEGYSVSREKKESFPLTVTSAQKNPTAFYLCASTGGSSSYNEQFFGPGTRLTVL.

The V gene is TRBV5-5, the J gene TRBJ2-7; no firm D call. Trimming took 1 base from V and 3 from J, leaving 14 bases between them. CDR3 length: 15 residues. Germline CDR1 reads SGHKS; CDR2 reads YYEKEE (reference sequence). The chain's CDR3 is CASSLRPRGDYEQYF. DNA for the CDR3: TGTGCCAGCAGCTTGAGACCGCGTGGGGACTACGAGCAGTACTTC.

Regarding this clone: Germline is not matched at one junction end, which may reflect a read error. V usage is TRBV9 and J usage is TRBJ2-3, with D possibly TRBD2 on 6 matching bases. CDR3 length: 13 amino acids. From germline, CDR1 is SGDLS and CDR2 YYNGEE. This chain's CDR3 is CASSGGVQEGKDF. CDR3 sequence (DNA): TGTGCCAGCAGCGGAGGTGTACAGGAGGGCAAGGATTTT.

The CDR3 reads CASSQVSGSPHEQYF. DNA for the CDR3: TGCGCCAGCAGCCAGGTTAGCGGGAGCCCCCACGAGCAGTACTTC. The chain recombines TRBV4-1 with TRBJ2-7; 9 positions agree with TRBD2. CDR1 is MGHRA, CDR2 YSYEKL, per germline. The CDR3 length is 15 residues. J gave up 5 bases and V 3 bases, and 8 bases lay outside the gene matches.

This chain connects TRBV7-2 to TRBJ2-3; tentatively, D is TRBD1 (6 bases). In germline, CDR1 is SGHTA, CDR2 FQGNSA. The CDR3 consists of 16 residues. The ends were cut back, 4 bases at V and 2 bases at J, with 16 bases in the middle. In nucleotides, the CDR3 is TGTGCCAGCAGCTCCCTTAGTAGGGGGAACACAGATACGCAGTATTTT. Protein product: CASSSLSRGNTDTQYF.

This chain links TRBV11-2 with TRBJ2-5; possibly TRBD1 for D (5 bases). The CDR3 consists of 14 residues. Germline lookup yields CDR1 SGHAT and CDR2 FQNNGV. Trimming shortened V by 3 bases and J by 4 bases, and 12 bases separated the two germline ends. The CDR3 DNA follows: TGTGCCAGCAGCTTCGCAGGGATGAGAGAGACCCAGTACTTC. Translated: CASSFAGMRETQYF. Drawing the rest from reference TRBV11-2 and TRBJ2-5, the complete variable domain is EAGVAQSPRYKIIEKRQSVAFWCNPISGHATLYWYQQILGQGPKLLIQFQNNGVVDDSQLPKDRFSAERLKGVDSTLKIQPAKLEDSAVYLCASSFAGMRETQYFGPGTRLLVL.

The CDR3 DNA sequence: TGTGCCAGCAGCTTCACGGGAGGCACAGATACGCAGTATTTT. It yields the protein CASSFTGGTDTQYF. The chain has TRBV5-8 and TRBJ2-3; D may be TRBD2 (6 bases). Trimming left V 2 bases short and J 1 base short, with 8 bases between. The CDR3 runs 14 residues. CDR1 and CDR2 (germline): SGHTS, YDEGEE.

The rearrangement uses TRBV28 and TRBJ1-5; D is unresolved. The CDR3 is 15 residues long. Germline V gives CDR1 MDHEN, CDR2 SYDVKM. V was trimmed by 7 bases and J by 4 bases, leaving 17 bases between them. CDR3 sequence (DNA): TGTGCCAGCACACCGGTGGGGATTACGAATCAGCCCCAGCATTTT. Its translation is CASTPVGITNQPQHF.

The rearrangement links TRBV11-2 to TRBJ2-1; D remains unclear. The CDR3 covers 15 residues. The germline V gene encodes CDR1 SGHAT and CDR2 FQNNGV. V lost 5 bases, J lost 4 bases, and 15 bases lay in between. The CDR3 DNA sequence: TGTGCCAGCAGCGAACGGCACCTTAAATACAATGAGCAGTTCTTC. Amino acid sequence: CASSERHLKYNEQFF.

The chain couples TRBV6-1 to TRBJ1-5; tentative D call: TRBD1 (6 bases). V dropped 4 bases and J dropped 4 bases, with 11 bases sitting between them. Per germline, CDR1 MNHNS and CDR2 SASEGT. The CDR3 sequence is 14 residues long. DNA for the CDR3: TGTGCCAGCAGTGTTTCAGGGGAAAATCAGCCCCAGCATTTT. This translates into CASSVSGENQPQHF.